These 26 T cell receptor beta chains were sequenced from one sample in a study of spatial heterogeneity in lung cancer. TCRdb re-called the 5' RACE reads with MiXCR, one entry per CDR3 protein. The data show 39,000 or so distinct CDR3 sequences, 7.5% seen once. Stated time point: sample taken at primary tumor resection. The sample here was PBMCs, taken at surgery. The receptors derive from a male donor with early-stage non-small cell lung cancer.

The chain links TRBV19 to TRBJ1-5; no definite D call. The CDR3 runs 12 residues. V was pared by 5 bases and J by 11 bases, with 13 bases between. The germline V gene has CDR1 LNHDA and CDR2 SQIVND (reference sequence). CDR3 amino acids: CASSPQFSTQHF. As DNA, the CDR3 is TGTGCCAGTAGTCCCCAGTTTTCGACCCAGCATTTT. The entire variable domain, with the rest obtained from reference TRBV19 and TRBJ1-5, is as follows: DGGITQSPKYLFRKEGQNVTLSCEQNLNHDAMYWYRQDPGQGLRLIYYSQIVNDFQKGDIAEGYSVSREKKESFPLTVTSAQKNPTAFYLCASSPQFSTQHFGDGTRLSIL.

This clonotype showed up just a few times. CDR3 DNA sequence: TGTGCCAGTAGTATGACAGGAGCCTCCTACGAGCAGTACGTC. Translated, it gives CASSMTGASYEQYV. V usage is TRBV19 and J usage is TRBJ2-7; D is possibly TRBD1 (6 bases). Germline CDR1 and CDR2: LNHDA and SQIVND (reference sequence). V was clipped by 3 bases and J by 0 bases, with 9 bases between them. This CDR3 is 14 amino acids long.

This clonotype is categorized as medium-sized. The DNA of the CDR3 is TGTGCCAGCAGTTGGGACAGGGGGCGCGACGAAAAACTGTTTTTT. Its protein product is CASSWDRGRDEKLFF. This sequence joins TRBV12-3 or TRBV12-4 and TRBJ1-4; 12 bases are shared with TRBD1. J was trimmed by 8 bases and V by 4 bases; bases with no gene match: 5. The CDR3 covers 15 residues.

The chain has TRBV15 and TRBJ2-7; TRBD1 matches 7 bases. Per germline, CDR1 LNHNV and CDR2 YYDKDF (reference sequence). The CDR3 sequence is 15 residues long. With 9 bases clipped from V and 0 bases from J, the junction kept 11 bases outside the gene matches. CDR3 sequence: CATRSLGQASYEQYF. CDR3 nucleotides: TGTGCCACGAGGAGTCTAGGACAGGCCTCCTACGAGCAGTACTTC.

This clonotype appeared many times. The rearrangement joins TRBV20-1 to TRBJ2-7; D might be TRBD1 or TRBD2, each matching 5 bases. Trimming removed 7 bases from V and 5 bases from J, with 12 bases in between. The V gene's germline CDR1 is DFQATT and CDR2 SNEGSKA (reference sequence). CDR3 size: 11 residues. Written as DNA, the CDR3 is TGCAGTGTGAGGGGCCGGGACGAGCAGTACGTC. Translating it yields CSVRGRDEQYV.

The V gene is TRBV28, the J gene TRBJ2-6; TRBD1 matches at 8 bases. Looked up from germline, CDR1 is MDHEN and CDR2 is SYDVKM. The CDR3 is 18 amino acids. V lost 3 bases and J lost 0; bases outside the gene matches: 7. The CDR3 sequence is CASSFRDRTYSGANVLTF. As DNA, the CDR3 is TGTGCCAGCAGTTTTAGGGACAGGACCTACTCTGGGGCCAACGTCCTGACTTTC.

This sequence joins TRBV21-1 and TRBJ2-1. TRBV21-1 is described as a pseudogene. This CDR3 has 16 residues. CDR3 amino acids: CASSKCGHAKIPEQFF. The CDR3 bases are TGTGCCAGCAGCAAATGTGGGCACGCGAAGATCCCTGAGCAGTTCTTC.

Comment on this clonotype: With a much larger clone just one base away, this may be a read error. The chain couples TRBV5-1 to TRBJ2-1; D call uncertain. TRBJ2-7 explains the end of the DNA better; the J call may be wrong. Germline V lookup: CDR1 SGHRS, CDR2 YFSETQ. The CDR3 runs 14 residues. In nucleotides, the CDR3 is TGCGCCAGCAGCTTGGTCGGTGCCCACAATGAGCAGTACTTC. The encoded protein is CASSLVGAHNEQYF.

This clonotype rates as medium-sized. DNA for the CDR3: TGTGCCAGCAGTTTCCCGGGCCCCGCAGTGGTGGAGCAGTACTTC. Protein: CASSFPGPAVVEQYF. The chain combines TRBV28 with TRBJ2-7; the D is unclear. Trimming removed 3 bases from V and 7 bases from J, with 19 bases in between. This CDR3 has 15 residues. Germline V lookup: CDR1 MDHEN, CDR2 SYDVKM.

V is TRBV11-3 and J is TRBJ2-3; D uncertain. V was shortened by 5 bases and J by 0 bases, with 12 bases between the two germline ends. The CDR3 is 15 residues long. In germline, CDR1 is SGHNT, CDR2 YENEEA. Here the CDR3 DNA reads TGTGCCAGCAGCAACGGGTTCACTAGCACAGATACGCAGTATTTT. It is translated as CASSNGFTSTDTQYF.

This clonotype was recorded a few times. This chain connects TRBV6-2 or TRBV6-3 to TRBJ1-1; 7 nucleotides line up with TRBD1. The CDR3 contains 18 residues. V gave up 6 bases and J gave up 0 bases; unmatched junction bases: 16. The germline V gene encodes CDR1 MNHEY and CDR2 SVGEGT. This chain's CDR3 is CASRGPRGQDLMNTEAFF. CDR3 nucleotide sequence: TGTGCCAGCAGGGGACCAAGAGGACAGGACCTAATGAACACTGAAGCTTTCTTT.

This clonotype was recorded at least ten times. The rearrangement joins TRBV20-1 to TRBJ2-3; 7 bases align to TRBD2. The J segment lost 6 bases and the V segment lost 0 bases, leaving 9 bases of the junction unmatched. This CDR3 spans 15 amino acids. CDR1 and CDR2 from the germline V gene are DFQATT and SNEGSKA (reference sequence). In nucleotides, the CDR3 is TGCAGTGCTAGAGAGTCGCGGGGGAGAATGGATACGCAGTATTTT. Amino acid sequence: CSARESRGRMDTQYF.

The chain employs TRBV6-5 and TRBJ2-1; D assignment may be TRBD1 or TRBD2 (5 bases each). The CDR3 has 14 amino acids. V lost 8 bases and J 4 bases, leaving 15 bases between the germline ends. CDR1 is MNHEY and CDR2 is SVGAGI in the germline V gene. The DNA for the CDR3 is TGTGCCAGCCGGTCGGGACGGGGATACAATGAGCAGTTCTTC. This translates into CASRSGRGYNEQFF.

This clonotype was seen ten or more times. V is TRBV7-2 and J is TRBJ2-3; 12 nucleotides line up with TRBD2. Germline V CDR1 and CDR2: SGHTA, FQGNSA. The CDR3 is 17 amino acids. The junction had 8 bases not matched to a gene; V was cut back by 2 bases and J by 5 bases. CDR3 nucleotide sequence: TGTGCCAGCAGCTTACGGCTAGCGGGGGGGTTTGGAGATACGCAGTATTTT. It translates to CASSLRLAGGFGDTQYF. The whole variable domain, filled in from reference TRBV7-2 and TRBJ2-3, reads GAGVSQSPSNKVTEKGKDVELRCDPISGHTALYWYRQSLGQGLEFLIYFQGNSAPDKSGLPSDRFSAERTGGSVSTLTIQRTQQEDSAVYLCASSLRLAGGFGDTQYFGPGTRLTVL.

The chain employs TRBV11-2 and TRBJ2-7; 9 bases fit TRBD2. CDR3 length equals 15 residues. Germline V lookup: CDR1 SGHAT, CDR2 FQNNGV. J lost 7 bases, V lost 1 base, and 8 bases had no gene match. As DNA, the CDR3 is TGTGCCAGCAGCTTAGTGGCTAGCGGGAATGGTGAGCAGTACGTC. Its translation: CASSLVASGNGEQYV.

This clonotype was detected many times. This chain joins TRBV6-5 and TRBJ2-5; unclear D gene. The germline V gene encodes CDR1 MNHEY and CDR2 SVGAGI. The ends were cut back, 2 bases at V and 5 bases at J, with 9 bases in the middle. The CDR3 runs 13 residues. CDR3 sequence (DNA): TGTGCCAGCAGTTACAGGCGGCGGGAGACCCAGTACTTC. It encodes CASSYRRRETQYF.

The table lists this clonotype with many counts. V and J are TRBV20-1 and TRBJ1-2; D unclear. The CDR3 totals 10 residues. From germline, CDR1 is DFQATT and CDR2 SNEGSKA (reference sequence). V lost 6 bases to trimming and J lost 8 bases, with 10 bases between them. The CDR3 here is CSATDMGYTF. CDR3 in DNA: TGCAGTGCCACCGACATGGGCTACACCTTC.

Only a few counts were recorded for this clonotype. This chain connects TRBV6-6 to TRBJ1-1; perhaps TRBD1 as D (5 bases). The CDR3 extends over 13 amino acids. CDR1 and CDR2 (germline): MNHNY, SVGAGI (reference sequence). Trimming left V 10 bases short and J 2 bases short, with 14 bases between. In nucleotides, the CDR3 is TGTGCCATTCGGGGTTGGGACAACACTGAAGCTTTCTTT. Translating gives CAIRGWDNTEAFF.

This clonotype was detected ten times or more. This chain connects TRBV3-1 to TRBJ1-1; maybe TRBD1 (5 bases). This CDR3 is 15 amino acids long. The ends were cut back, 1 base at V and 4 bases at J, with 13 bases in the middle. Germline V gene data show CDR1 as LGHDT and CDR2 as YNNKEL (reference sequence). The CDR3 nucleotides read TGTGCCAGCAGCCAAGGGTCAATAACAGGCACTGAAGCTTTCTTT. Amino acids: CASSQGSITGTEAFF.

This clonotype came up a few times. This rearrangement joins TRBV20-1 to TRBJ2-5; D perhaps matches TRBD2 (5 bases). The CDR3 is 13 amino acids. Germline V gene data show CDR1 as DFQATT and CDR2 as SNEGSKA (reference sequence). V was trimmed by 0 bases and J by 7 bases, leaving 12 bases between them. The CDR3 DNA reads TGCAGTGCTAGAGATGTACTAGTTTCGACCCAGTACTTC. It yields the protein CSARDVLVSTQYF.

This clonotype appeared a few times. The chain combines TRBV7-2 with TRBJ1-4, with 11 nucleotides matching TRBD1. The CDR3 sequence is 14 residues long. Germline values: CDR1 SGHTA, CDR2 FQGNSA. The V gene end was trimmed by 4 bases and the J gene end by 10 bases; junction bases not matched to a gene: 5. Written as DNA, the CDR3 is TGTGCCAGCAGCTCGGGACAGGGGGTCGGAAAACTGTTTTTT. As protein: CASSSGQGVGKLFF.

This clonotype was recorded many times. V and J are TRBV12-3 or TRBV12-4 and TRBJ1-6; D unresolved. The CDR3 contains 13 residues. V was pared by 2 bases and J by 9 bases, with 8 bases between. CDR3 DNA sequence: TGTGCCAGCAGTTTAAACCGCGGTTCACCCCTCCACTTT. Translation gives CASSLNRGSPLHF.

Many counts were recorded for this clonotype. The genes are TRBV6-5 and TRBJ1-3; D gene uncertain. Trimming shortened V by 5 bases and J by 0 bases, and 14 bases separated the two germline ends. CDR1 MNHEY and CDR2 SVGAGI come from the germline V gene. The CDR3 is 16 residues long. This CDR3 reads CASSRTDGASGNTIYF. DNA for the CDR3: TGTGCCAGCAGTCGCACAGACGGTGCCTCTGGAAACACCATATATTTT.

This clonotype is labeled as medium-sized (0.01 to 0.1%). The chain uses TRBV4-2 and TRBJ1-5, with a possible D match to TRBD1 (5 bases). This CDR3 is built from 16 residues. Trimming removed 2 bases from V and 2 bases from J, with 13 bases in between. CDR1 and CDR2 from the germline V gene are LGHNA and YNFKEQ. DNA of the CDR3: TGTGCCAGCAGCCAAAAACCGGGGGTGGGCAATCAGCCCCAGCATTTT. Protein product: CASSQKPGVGNQPQHF.

This clonotype showed up many times. The chain has TRBV12-5 and TRBJ2-7; 12 bases map to TRBD2. Trimming took 5 bases from V and 1 from J; bases not matched to a gene: 6. The germline CDR1 and CDR2 sequences are LGHNT and FRNRAP. The CDR3 is 16 residues long. In DNA form, the CDR3 reads TGTGCTAGTGGTACCACAACTAGCGGGGGGTCCTACGAGCAGTACTTC. It codes for CASGTTTSGGSYEQYF.

The chain couples TRBV2 to TRBJ2-2, with D perhaps TRBD1 (5 bases). The CDR3 runs 15 residues. Germline V gene sequence: CDR1 SNHLY, CDR2 FYNNEI. V was trimmed by 4 bases and J by 2 bases, leaving 11 bases between them. CDR3 nucleotides: TGTGCCAGCAGTGTGATGCAGGGAAACACCGGGGAGCTGTTTTTT. Protein sequence: CASSVMQGNTGELFF.